Below, 22 T cell receptor beta chains from the same sample are listed, as sequenced in a study of blood T cells in healthy people across ages. A J-beta primer mix and a sample-barcoded 5' primer were used in a second PCR of roughly 7 to 12 cycles. TCRdb called the 5' RACE reads again in MiXCR, with one record for every CDR3 protein. There are 450,000 to 700,000 distinct CDR3 sequences in the sample; 25% to 30% occur only once, and approximately 17% lies in the top ten. The material sequenced was blood. These receptor sequences come from a woman between 65 and 79 years old in good health.

This clonotype has more than one count but fewer than ten. This chain joins TRBV11-2 and TRBJ2-5; D remains ambiguous. Germline V gives CDR1 SGHAT, CDR2 FQNNGV. With 1 base removed from V and 5 bases from J, the gap between germline ends came to 8 bases. This CDR3 contains 13 residues. CDR3 in amino acids: CASSLGLMETQYF. The CDR3 DNA sequence: TGTGCCAGCAGCTTAGGGCTAATGGAGACCCAGTACTTC.

With regard to this clonotype: One end of the junction varies from germline; a read error may be responsible. This rearrangement joins TRBV6-1 to TRBJ2-5; 12 nucleotides line up with TRBD2. Germline CDR1 and CDR2: MNHNS and SASEGT. CDR3 length equals 14 residues. The CDR3 DNA reads TGTGCCGGCAGGACTAGCGGGGACCAAGAGACCCAGTACTTC. This codes for CAGRTSGDQETQYF.

The sample holds a few counts of this clonotype. CDR3 sequence (DNA): TGTGCCAGCAGCTTACCCGGACGGAACACTGAAGCTTTCTTT. It is translated as CASSLPGRNTEAFF. This chain links TRBV7-2 with TRBJ1-1; no clear D gene. The CDR3 sequence is 14 residues long. Looked up from germline, CDR1 is SGHTA and CDR2 is FQGNSA. Trimming took off 2 bases at V and 1 base at J, with 8 bases between the two ends.

This chain connects TRBV12-3 or TRBV12-4 to TRBJ1-4, with 10 nucleotides matching TRBD1. The CDR3 length is 16 residues. After removal of 10 bases from V and 8 bases from J, the junction contained 16 bases not matched to a gene. This CDR3 is CATKARTGGSEEKLFF. CDR3 coding DNA: TGTGCCACCAAAGCCAGGACAGGGGGTAGTGAAGAAAAACTGTTTTTT.

This clonotype was seen only a few times. A read error may produce the germline difference seen at one junction end. V is TRBV27 and J is TRBJ2-7, with D unresolved. Germline values: CDR1 MNHEY, CDR2 SMNVEV (reference sequence). This CDR3 has 14 amino acids. The CDR3 DNA is TGTACCAGCAGTTCCAACGAGAGGCCGTACGAGCAGTACTTC. Its translation: CTSSSNERPYEQYF.

This clonotype was observed a handful of times. The chain carries TRBV6-2 or TRBV6-3 and TRBJ2-5; D is unclear. Trimming removed 4 bases from V and 2 bases from J, with 8 bases in between. In germline, CDR1 is MNHEY, CDR2 SVGEGT. This CDR3 comprises 13 residues. The CDR3 DNA is TGTGCCAGCAGTTTCTACCAGCAAGAGACCCAGTACTTC. This encodes CASSFYQQETQYF.

J is TRBJ1-5 and V is TRBV2, with a tentative D call TRBD1 (5 bases). Germline V gene data show CDR1 as SNHLY and CDR2 as FYNNEI. The CDR3 runs 15 residues. V was cut by 7 bases and J by 1 base, with 14 bases left in between. CDR3 DNA: TGTGCCAGCAAGCGCAGGGACGAAAGCAATCAGCCCCAGCATTTT. This encodes CASKRRDESNQPQHF. Full variable domain (remainder filled in from reference TRBV2 and TRBJ1-5): EPEVTQTPSHQVTQMGQEVILRCVPISNHLYFYWYRQILGQKVEFLVSFYNNEISEKSEIFDDQFSVERPDGSNFTLKIRSTKLEDSAMYFCASKRRDESNQPQHFGDGTRLSIL.

This clonotype was detected once. The V gene is TRBV2, the J gene TRBJ2-5; D unclear. V was clipped by 8 bases and J by 0 bases, with 10 bases between them. This CDR3 has 13 residues. In germline, CDR1 is SNHLY, CDR2 FYNNEI. In DNA, the CDR3 is TGTGCCAGCGAAGGACCGAACCAAGAGACCCAGTACTTC. This translates into CASEGPNQETQYF.

The sample holds a few counts of this clonotype. The chain recombines TRBV12-3 or TRBV12-4 with TRBJ2-1, with 10 positions matching TRBD2. V trimming: 8 bases; J trimming: 6 bases; junction bases outside the gene matches: 7. The CDR3 runs to 14 residues. The CDR3 coding sequence is TGTGCCAGCGTGAGGGCTAGCGGGGGCAATGAGCAGTTCTTC. Translated: CASVRASGGNEQFF.

This clonotype was observed a few times. The chain has TRBV3-1 and TRBJ2-5, with TRBD2 matching over 7 bases. Germline loops: CDR1 LGHDT, CDR2 YNNKEL (reference sequence). The CDR3 covers 15 residues. V lost 5 bases, J lost 2 bases, and 8 bases stayed unmatched. The CDR3 DNA reads as TGTGCCAGCAGCGTGGGGACTACTAGACAAGAGACCCAGTACTTC. Translation gives CASSVGTTRQETQYF.

This clonotype was counted a few times. V usage is TRBV5-1 and J usage is TRBJ2-5; D is undetermined. Between the trimmed V and J ends, which lost 2 bases and 1 base, there was a span of 9 bases. In germline, CDR1 is SGHRS, CDR2 YFSETQ. The CDR3 spans 14 residues. CDR3 nucleotide sequence: TGCGCCAGCAGCTTTCGGCGGTCCCAAGAGACCCAGTACTTC. Its translation: CASSFRRSQETQYF.

This chain links TRBV6-2 or TRBV6-3 with TRBJ2-7, with D possibly TRBD1 on 5 matching bases. From germline, CDR1 is MNHEY and CDR2 SVGEGT. V was shortened by 2 bases and J by 8 bases, with 7 bases between the two germline ends. The CDR3 is 11 amino acids. The chain's CDR3 is CASSYRQKQYF. CDR3 bases: TGTGCCAGCAGTTACCGACAGAAGCAGTACTTC.

This clonotype was seen more than once but under ten times. The J gene is TRBJ2-7, the V gene TRBV2; D unresolved. V was pared by 6 bases and J by 3 bases, with 18 bases between. The CDR3 runs to 15 residues. Looked up from germline, CDR1 is SNHLY and CDR2 is FYNNEI. CDR3 protein: CASRDVVMTRYEQYF. In nucleotides, the CDR3 is TGTGCCAGCAGGGACGTGGTGATGACACGCTACGAGCAGTACTTC.

This clonotype came up a few times. Compared with germline, one end of the junction differs, possibly owing to a read error. The rearrangement links TRBV4-2 to TRBJ2-7; the D gene is possibly TRBD2 (6 bases). Germline CDR1 is LGHNA and CDR2 is YNFKEQ. The CDR3 is 15 residues long. CDR3 in amino acids: CAGSQTGTGSYEQYF. CDR3 DNA: TGTGCCGGCAGCCAAACCGGGACTGGCTCCTACGAGCAGTACTTC.

In its sample, this clonotype was seen a few times. V gene TRBV4-3 combines with J gene TRBJ2-1, with 11 bases lining up with TRBD2. The V and J ends lost 3 bases and 0 bases, in that order; junction bases with no gene match: 4. CDR3 length: 17 amino acids. The germline CDR1 and CDR2 sequences are LGHNA and YSLEER. The CDR3 here is CASSHRLAGSSYNEQFF. The CDR3 coding sequence is TGCGCCAGCAGCCACCGACTAGCGGGAAGCTCCTACAATGAGCAGTTCTTC.

This clonotype has more than one count but fewer than ten. The J gene is TRBJ1-4, the V gene TRBV7-2, with D unresolved. This CDR3 is 13 amino acids long. The V end was cut by 5 bases, the J end by 4 bases, with 8 bases between. Germline CDR1 and CDR2: SGHTA and FQGNSA. CDR3 amino acids: CASSKSVNEKLFF. CDR3 sequence (DNA): TGTGCCAGCAGCAAATCGGTTAATGAAAAACTGTTTTTT.

This clonotype was counted once. The gene calls are TRBV7-9 and TRBJ2-5; no firm D call. V was pared by 1 base and J by 6 bases, with 12 bases between. Per germline, CDR1 SEHNR and CDR2 FQNEAQ (reference sequence). This CDR3 has 14 residues. Here the CDR3 reads CASSLEQPRQTQYF. DNA of the CDR3: TGTGCCAGCAGCTTAGAACAGCCTAGGCAGACCCAGTACTTC.

This rearrangement joins TRBV2 to TRBJ2-5, with D hard to call. The DNA end is a closer match to TRBJ2-7, so the J assignment may be wrong. The CDR3 spans 10 residues. Germline CDR1 reads SNHLY; CDR2 reads FYNNEI. CDR3 coding DNA: TGTGCCAGCATCGGACGCGAGCAGTACTTC. It translates to CASIGREQYF.

This clonotype occurred a few times. The V gene is TRBV6-5, the J gene TRBJ1-4; D remains unclear. Germline values: CDR1 MNHEY, CDR2 SVGAGI. V was trimmed by 4 bases and J by 5 bases, leaving 11 bases between them. The CDR3 sequence is 14 residues long. The CDR3 spells CASSLSTWNEKLFF. The CDR3 nucleotides read TGTGCCAGCAGTTTGTCGACCTGGAATGAAAAACTGTTTTTT.

The genes are TRBV12-3 or TRBV12-4 and TRBJ1-2; D is ambiguous. V lost 3 bases to trimming and J lost 6 bases, with 8 bases between them. This CDR3 contains 12 residues. The CDR3 reads CASSFRLDGYTF. The CDR3 DNA follows: TGTGCCAGCAGTTTTAGGTTGGATGGCTACACCTTC.

This clonotype appeared a single time. J is TRBJ2-2 and V is TRBV14; D might be TRBD1 or TRBD2, each matching 6 bases. Per germline, CDR1 SGHDN and CDR2 FVKESK. The CDR3 is 15 residues long. V shed 4 bases and J shed 3 bases, with 12 bases lying between them. CDR3 nucleotide sequence: TGTGCCAGCAGCCCTGCGGGACACTACACCGGGGAGCTGTTTTTT. Protein product: CASSPAGHYTGELFF.

To note about this clonotype: A junction boundary mismatches the germline segment, possibly from a read error. The chain uses TRBV20-1 and TRBJ1-1, with D unresolved. Germline V gene lookup returns CDR1 DFQATT and CDR2 SNEGSKA (reference sequence). This CDR3 is built from 13 residues. The DNA for the CDR3 is TGCAGTGCTCGGGGAGATATGAACACTGAGGCTTTCTTT. This sequence encodes CSARGDMNTEAFF.